The sequence of this TCR beta chain was determined in a study of T-cell memory formation after mild COVID-19. Looking at the study overall: TCR clustering was largely donor specific. General study points: Mostly located in CM and EM were contracting CD4+ clones, with contracting CD8+ clones located in EMRA. Among clones contracting day 15 to 85, CD4/CD8 was balanced, whereas later expanders leaned CD4+.

Amplification by 5'RACE using constant-segment primers produced TCR alpha and TCR beta cDNA libraries that carried sample barcodes and UMIs. Using its own MiXCR run on the 5' RACE reads, TCRdb lists one record per CDR3 protein. The sample lists approximately 430,000 distinct CDR3 sequences; about 22% were seen once. Details on this clonotype: Its antigen is unknown.

J lost 2 bases, V lost 1 base, and 9 bases had no gene match. Germline V CDR1 and CDR2: LNHNV, YYDKDF (reference sequence). The CDR3 runs to 20 residues. The sample comprised PBMCs or a T cell subset sorted from them (not recorded which). The rearrangement links TRBV15 to TRBJ2-3; 16 bases align to TRBD2. The TCR was taken from an adult woman who had mild COVID-19 (a few samples of this study predate the infection). Cell type and time point are not known. CDR3 region: CATSRAQGTSGGDYTDTQYF. CDR3 DNA sequence: TGTGCCACCAGCAGAGCTCAAGGGACTAGCGGGGGGGATTACACAGATACGCAGTATTTT.